The 20 T cell receptor beta chains below come from one sample, sequenced in a study of T cell changes during pregnancy in multiple sclerosis. Assay: immunoSEQ multiplex PCR; the TCRdb copy retains only in-frame clones and omits some. The sample includes 60,000 or so clones, roughly 87% seen only once; the top ten take about 2.3%. The sequenced sample was peripheral blood, obtained in the first trimester of pregnancy. These receptors all stem from a female donor with multiple sclerosis, enrolled in a pregnancy study.

V gene TRBV7-6 combines with J gene TRBJ2-2; the D gene is possibly TRBD2 (5 bases). Germline assignment: CDR1 SGHVS and CDR2 FNYEAQ. The ends were cut back, 5 bases at V and 6 bases at J, with 7 bases in the middle. There are 12 residues in the CDR3. DNA for the CDR3: TGTGCCAGCAGCAATAGCGCCGGGGAGCTGTTTTTT. Its protein is CASSNSAGELFF. The full variable domain, completed using reference TRBV7-6 and TRBJ2-2, is GAGVSQSPRYKVTKRGQDVALRCDPISGHVSLYWYRQALGQGPEFLTYFNYEAQQDKSGLPNDRFSAERPEGSISTLTIQRTEQRDSAMYRCASSNSAGELFFGEGSRLTVL.

By share, this clone ranks as medium-sized. The CDR3 here is CASSTLYGYTF. CDR3 bases: TGTGCCAGCAGCACATTATATGGCTACACCTTC. The chain is built from TRBV2 and TRBJ1-2; no firm D call. V was clipped by 6 bases and J by 5 bases, with 7 bases between them. The CDR3 runs to 11 residues. Germline V gene sequence: CDR1 SNHLY, CDR2 FYNNEI.

This sequence joins TRBV6-5 and TRBJ2-2; 7 nucleotides agree with TRBD1. The junction had 8 bases not matched to a gene; V was cut back by 6 bases and J by 4 bases. The CDR3 consists of 15 residues. Germline CDR1 MNHEY, CDR2 SVGAGI. CDR3 sequence (DNA): TGTGCCAGCAGCCTCGACCGGGACAGCACCGGGGAGCTGTTTTTT. Amino acids: CASSLDRDSTGELFF.

The chain couples TRBV9 to TRBJ2-7, with unresolved D. Trimming pared 0 bases from V and 4 bases from J, leaving 11 bases between. The germline V gene encodes CDR1 SGDLS and CDR2 YYNGEE. The CDR3 extends over 14 amino acids. CDR3 DNA: TGTGCCAGCAGCGTAGGGAGCGTTGGTTACGAGCAGTACTTC. Its translation: CASSVGSVGYEQYF.

The chain employs TRBV6-1 and TRBJ2-5; the D gene is possibly TRBD2 (5 bases). The length of the CDR3 is 14 residues. Looked up from germline, CDR1 is MNHNS and CDR2 is SASEGT. V lost 8 bases to trimming and J lost 5 bases, with 18 bases between them. The CDR3 spells CASAGSPIGETQYF. DNA of the CDR3: TGTGCCAGCGCTGGGAGCCCAATAGGTGAGACCCAGTACTTC.

The gene calls are TRBV11-1 and TRBJ2-1; TRBD2 is a possible D gene (7 bases). The germline V gene encodes CDR1 SGHAT and CDR2 FQDESV (reference sequence). V gave up 3 bases and J gave up 5 bases, with 14 bases separating them. This CDR3 comprises 15 residues. The CDR3 region has the DNA TGTGCCAGCAGCTTGAAGGGGGGGAGGGACAATGAGCAGTTCTTC. It yields the protein CASSLKGGRDNEQFF.

The chain uses TRBV6-5 and TRBJ1-2, with D possibly matching TRBD1 (6 bases). Trimming stripped 4 bases from V and 1 base from J, with 13 bases between. The CDR3 runs 15 residues. Germline V gives CDR1 MNHEY, CDR2 SVGAGI. CDR3 sequence reads: CASSFQGTINYGYTF. CDR3 nucleotides: TGTGCCAGCAGTTTCCAGGGGACGATTAACTATGGCTACACCTTC.

V is TRBV2 and J is TRBJ2-1; maybe TRBD2 (5 bases). V was shortened by 2 bases and J by 0 bases, with 8 bases between the two germline ends. This CDR3 is 15 amino acids long. Per the germline V gene, CDR1 is SNHLY and CDR2 is FYNNEI. The CDR3 coding sequence is TGTGCCAGCAGTGAACTAGGGAGCTCCTACAATGAGCAGTTCTTC. Its translation: CASSELGSSYNEQFF.

This chain connects TRBV9 to TRBJ2-1; 7 bases map to TRBD1. The CDR3 consists of 16 residues. Per the germline V gene, CDR1 is SGDLS and CDR2 is YYNGEE. V lost 0 bases, J lost 2 bases, and 5 bases stayed unmatched. CDR3 bases: TGTGCCAGCAGCGTAGAGACAGGGAGAGCCTACAATGAGCAGTTCTTC. Residues: CASSVETGRAYNEQFF. The complete variable domain, with remaining parts taken from reference TRBV9 and TRBJ2-1, reads DSGVTQTPKHLITATGQRVTLRCSPRSGDLSVYWYQQSLDQGLQFLIQYYNGEERAKGNILERFSAQQFPDLHSELNLSSLELGDSALYFCASSVETGRAYNEQFFGPGTRLTVL.

The chain combines TRBV5-1 with TRBJ2-5; D call uncertain. The CDR3 covers 11 residues. Germline V gene lookup returns CDR1 SGHRS and CDR2 YFSETQ. The ends were cut back, 4 bases at V and 4 bases at J, with 5 bases in the middle. The CDR3 region is CASSLRETQYF. The CDR3 DNA reads TGCGCCAGCAGCCTGAGAGAGACCCAGTACTTC.

V gene TRBV7-9 combines with J gene TRBJ1-1; tentative D call: TRBD1 (6 bases). The CDR3 is 14 residues long. V was cut by 5 bases and J by 6 bases, with 16 bases left in between. Germline V CDR1 and CDR2: SEHNR, FQNEAQ (reference sequence). For the CDR3, the DNA is TGTGCCAGCAGCCCGACAGGTCGCGACGCTGAAGCTTTCTTT. Its protein is CASSPTGRDAEAFF.

This clone was observed a handful of times. The V and J genes are TRBV11-2 and TRBJ1-2, with D hard to call. Germline-derived CDR1 and CDR2 are SGHAT and FQNNGV. The CDR3 consists of 14 residues. V dropped 5 bases and J dropped 7 bases, with 17 bases sitting between them. Here the CDR3 reads CASSPNSGGSGYTF. As DNA, the CDR3 is TGTGCCAGCAGCCCGAACTCCGGAGGGAGTGGCTACACCTTC.

V and J are TRBV11-2 and TRBJ2-7, with a possible D match to TRBD2 (5 bases). From germline, CDR1 is SGHAT and CDR2 FQNNGV. The CDR3 is made up of 15 amino acids. V was shortened by 0 bases and J by 2 bases, with 11 bases between the two germline ends. The CDR3 protein is CASSLETAVTYEQYF. The CDR3 coding sequence is TGTGCCAGCAGCTTAGAAACAGCGGTGACCTACGAGCAGTACTTC.

The chain joins TRBV4-3 to TRBJ2-2, with D tentatively TRBD1 (5 bases). V lost 0 bases to trimming and J lost 4 bases, with 6 bases between them. From germline, CDR1 is LGHNA and CDR2 YSLEER. CDR3 length equals 14 residues. CDR3 sequence: CASSQETATGELFF. The CDR3, as DNA: TGCGCCAGCAGCCAAGAGACAGCCACCGGGGAGCTGTTTTTT.

This sequence joins TRBV2 and TRBJ1-1; perhaps TRBD1 as D (5 bases). The ends were cut back, 5 bases at V and 3 bases at J, with 13 bases in the middle. Germline loops: CDR1 SNHLY, CDR2 FYNNEI. CDR3 length: 14 residues. The CDR3 loop reads CASSMEGGDTEAFF. In nucleotides, the CDR3 is TGTGCCAGCAGTATGGAAGGAGGGGACACTGAAGCTTTCTTT.

This clone appeared a few times. The genes are TRBV4-2 and TRBJ2-2; 8 bases map to TRBD1. This CDR3 is 13 amino acids long. The ends lost 3 bases at V and 9 bases at J; junction bases unmatched: 3. Germline lookup yields CDR1 LGHNA and CDR2 YNFKEQ. The CDR3 loop is CASSHGQGRELFF. CDR3 DNA sequence: TGTGCCAGCAGCCACGGACAGGGTAGGGAGCTGTTTTTT.

This chain joins TRBV5-4 and TRBJ1-2; 7 nucleotides line up with TRBD1. Trimming took 4 bases from V and 3 from J; bases not matched to a gene: 6. The CDR3 has 14 residues. Germline CDR1 and CDR2: SGHNT and YYREEE (reference sequence). CDR3 loop: CASSLTGLDYGYTF. CDR3 coding DNA: TGTGCCAGCAGCCTGACAGGGTTAGACTATGGCTACACCTTC.

This chain uses TRBV5-5 with TRBJ2-6; D is ambiguous. Trimming stripped 4 bases from V and 0 bases from J, with 8 bases between. Germline V gene lookup returns CDR1 SGHKS and CDR2 YYEKEE (reference sequence). The CDR3 totals 15 residues. The CDR3: CASSPGGSGANVLTF. CDR3 nucleotide sequence: TGTGCCAGCAGCCCCGGCGGCTCTGGGGCCAACGTCCTGACTTTC.

J is TRBJ1-5 and V is TRBV7-2; TRBD1 is a possible D gene (6 bases). Trimming removed 1 base from V and 10 bases from J, with 14 bases in between. Germline V gene sequence: CDR1 SGHTA, CDR2 FQGNSA. The CDR3 is made up of 14 amino acids. This CDR3 reads CASSLEAKGVPQHF. The CDR3 coding sequence is TGTGCCAGCAGCTTAGAAGCTAAGGGGGTACCCCAGCATTTT.

The table lists this clone with a count of one. This sequence joins TRBV5-6 and TRBJ2-5; 7 bases are shared with TRBD1. After removal of 2 bases from V and 2 bases from J, the junction contained 3 bases not matched to a gene. The CDR3 runs 14 residues. Germline V CDR1 and CDR2: SGHDT, YYEEEE. CDR3 sequence (DNA): TGTGCCAGCAGCTTCCGGGACAGACAAGAGACCCAGTACTTC. This sequence encodes CASSFRDRQETQYF.